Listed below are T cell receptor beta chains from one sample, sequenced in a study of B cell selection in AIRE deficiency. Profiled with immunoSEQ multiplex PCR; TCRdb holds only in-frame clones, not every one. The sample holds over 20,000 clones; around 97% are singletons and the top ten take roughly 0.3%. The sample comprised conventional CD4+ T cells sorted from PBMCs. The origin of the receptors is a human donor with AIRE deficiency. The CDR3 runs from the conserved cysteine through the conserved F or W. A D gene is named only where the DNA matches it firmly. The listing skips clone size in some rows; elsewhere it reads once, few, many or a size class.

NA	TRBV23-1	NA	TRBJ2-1	CASSQSGRSSYNEQFF	TGCGCCAGCAGTCAATCGGGCAGGAGCTCCTACAATGAGCAGTTCTTC
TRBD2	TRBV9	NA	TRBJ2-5	CASSVGTNGPGLAGGTQYF	TGTGCCAGCAGCGTAGGGACGAACGGCCCGGGACTAGCGGGGGGGACCCAGTACTTC
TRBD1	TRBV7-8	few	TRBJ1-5	CASSRDRVNQPQHF	TGTGCCAGCAGCCGGGACAGAGTCAATCAGCCCCAGCATTTT
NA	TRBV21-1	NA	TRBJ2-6	CASSLPGAPGANVLTF	TGTGCCAGCAGCTTACCGGGGGCACCTGGGGCCAACGTCCTGACTTTC
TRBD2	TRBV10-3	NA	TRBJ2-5	CATQRGPQETQYF	TGTGCCACCCAGCGGGGACCGCAAGAGACCCAGTACTTC
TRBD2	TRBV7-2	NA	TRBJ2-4	CASSLARDYGIQYF	TGTGCCAGCAGCTTAGCCCGGGACTATGGAATTCAGTACTTC
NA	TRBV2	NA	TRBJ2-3	CASFYGFSDTQYF	TGTGCCAGCTTTTACGGGTTCTCAGATACGCAGTATTTT
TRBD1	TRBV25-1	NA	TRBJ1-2	CASNQGQGSYGYTF	TGTGCCAGCAACCAGGGACAGGGAAGCTATGGCTACACCTTC
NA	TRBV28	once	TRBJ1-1	CASSFAGGTEAFF	TGTGCCAGCAGTTTTGCCGGGGGCACTGAAGCTTTCTTT
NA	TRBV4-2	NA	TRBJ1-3	CASSQDWGHQGGNTIYF	TGTGCCAGCAGCCAAGATTGGGGACACCAGGGTGGAAACACCATATATTTT
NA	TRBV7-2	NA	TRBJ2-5	CASSLSSLGETQYF	TGTGCCAGCAGCCTCTCTAGCCTCGGAGAGACCCAGTACTTC
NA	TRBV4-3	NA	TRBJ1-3	CASSQDWAAKNTIYF	TGCGCCAGCAGCCAAGATTGGGCAGCCAAAAACACCATATATTTT
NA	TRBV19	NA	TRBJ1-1	CARVRGRANTEAFF	TGTGCCAGAGTGAGGGGCAGGGCGAACACTGAAGCTTTCTTT
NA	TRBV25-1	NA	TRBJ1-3	CASTSLSGNTIYF	TGTGCCAGCACCTCCCTCTCTGGAAACACCATATATTTT
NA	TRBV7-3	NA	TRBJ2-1	CASSLTGDEQFF	TGTGCCAGCAGCTTAACCGGGGATGAGCAGTTCTTC